This TCR beta chain was recorded in a study of blood T cell repertoires in COVID-19. On the study more broadly: Sources were T cells, B-cell-depleted T cells, or PBMCs; the material itself was cDNA or gDNA.

The length of the CDR3 is 14 residues. Germline CDR1 SQVTM, CDR2 ANQGSEA. V lost 6 bases to trimming and J lost 1 base; unmatched junction nucleotides: 1. Original methodology: Using reference gene primer amplification, nucleated cell counts were estimated. Data came from immunoSEQ multiplex PCR; TCRdb stores just in-frame clones and leaves some out. V and J calls and clone size are those listed in that table; D and trimming were worked out from the DNA. This table has 90,000 to 120,000 clones, around 83% appearing once. The TCR was taken from a man aged 70-80 years with acute or convalescent COVID-19. The V gene is TRBV29-1, the J gene TRBJ2-3; 13 nucleotides match TRBD2. Sequenced material: peripheral blood. CDR3 bases: TGCAGCGTCGGACTAGCGGGGGGCACAGATACGCAGTATTTT. It is translated as CSVGLAGGTDTQYF.